A selection of T cell receptor beta chains follows, all from one sample in a study of cytomegalovirus exposure and HLA in healthy donors. Clones were sequenced by immunoSEQ multiplex PCR, and TCRdb holds only the in-frame ones, with some missing. This table holds roughly 86,000 clones, just over 70% found once. The sample comprised PBMCs. The receptors originated from a man between 60 and 70 years old in good health and CMV-seronegative. The CDR3 runs from the conserved cysteine through the conserved F or W. A D gene is named only where the DNA matches it firmly. Clone size is shown for a subset of rows, as once, few, many or a class of expanded clone.

j_gene,abundance,v_gene,d_gene,CDR3aa,CDR3nt
TRBJ2-3,.,TRBV9,TRBD2,CASSFRGGHTDTQYF,TGTGCCAGCAGTTTTCGGGGGGGCCACACAGATACGCAGTATTTT
TRBJ1-5,.,TRBV7-9,TRBD1,CASSSGTGVGQPQHF,TGTGCCAGCAGCTCTGGGACAGGGGTCGGTCAGCCCCAGCATTTT
TRBJ2-3,.,TRBV4-1,.,CASSQEGGGTDTQYF,TGCGCCAGCAGCCAAGAAGGCGGTGGCACAGATACGCAGTATTTT
TRBJ2-1,.,TRBV13,TRBD2,CASSLVAGLTNNEQFF,TGTGCCAGCAGCTTAGTGGCGGGACTAACAAACAATGAGCAGTTCTTC
TRBJ2-7,few,TRBV11-2,.,CASSPRTEMYEQYF,TGTGCCAGCAGCCCGCGGACAGAGATGTACGAGCAGTACTTC
TRBJ1-4,.,TRBV5-4,.,CASSLGGRGEKLFF,TGTGCCAGCAGCTTGGGTGGAAGAGGGGAAAAACTGTTTTTT
TRBJ2-7,.,TRBV7-6,TRBD2,CASSFSSGGGYEQYF,TGTGCCAGCAGCTTTTCTAGCGGGGGAGGCTACGAGCAGTACTTC
TRBJ2-1,.,TRBV5-1,.,CASSLAGLMNEQFF,TGCGCCAGCAGCTTGGCCGGACTTATGAATGAGCAGTTCTTC
TRBJ2-7,few,TRBV11-3,TRBD1,CASSPGQGYEQYF,TGTGCCAGCAGCCCGGGACAGGGCTACGAGCAGTACTTC
TRBJ1-6,once,TRBV9,TRBD1,CASSAQGALNNSPLHF,TGTGCCAGCAGCGCACAGGGGGCTCTAAATAATTCACCCCTCCACTTT
TRBJ2-3,once,TRBV6-1,TRBD2,CASSALTSGRADTQYF,TGTGCCAGCAGTGCTCTGACTAGCGGGAGGGCAGATACGCAGTATTTT
TRBJ2-5,few,TRBV6-5,TRBD1,CASGTGGLETQYF,TGTGCCAGCGGGACAGGGGGCCTCGAGACCCAGTACTTC
TRBJ1-4,.,TRBV7-2,.,CASSPSTENEKLFF,TGTGCCAGCAGCCCTTCGACAGAGAATGAAAAACTGTTTTTT
TRBJ1-2,.,TRBV28,TRBD1,CASSYRGKGYTF,TGTGCCAGCAGTTACAGGGGGAAAGGCTACACCTTC
TRBJ2-2,.,TRBV7-8,TRBD1,CASSTRQGSTGELFF,TGTGCCAGCAGCACACGACAGGGTTCCACCGGGGAGCTGTTTTTT
TRBJ2-1,few,TRBV27,.,CASSRTRVNEQFF,TGTGCCAGCAGTCGCACCCGAGTAAATGAGCAGTTCTTC
TRBJ2-4,.,TRBV7-8,.,CASSLGTEATKNIQYF,TGTGCCAGCAGCTTAGGGACAGAGGCGACCAAAAACATTCAGTACTTC
TRBJ2-2,few,TRBV11-2,.,CASRYEAGNTGELFF,TGTGCCAGCAGGTACGAGGCCGGGAACACCGGGGAGCTGTTTTTT
TRBJ2-5,.,TRBV25-1,.,CASSEETEYGEQYF,TGTGCCAGCAGTGAGGAAACCGAATACGGAGAGCAGTACTTC
TRBJ2-1,few,TRBV11-3,.,CASSLNSDEQFF,TGTGCCAGCAGCTTAAATTCTGATGAGCAGTTCTTC
TRBJ2-1,.,TRBV2,TRBD2,CADRLALGRGEQFF,TGTGCCGACAGACTAGCCCTGGGAAGGGGTGAGCAGTTCTTC
TRBJ1-3,.,TRBV4-3,.,CASSQATVSGNTIYF,TGCGCCAGCAGCCAAGCTACAGTCTCTGGAAACACCATATATTTT
TRBJ2-7,.,TRBV5-1,TRBD1,CASSLTGGYEQYF,TGCGCCAGCAGCTTGACAGGGGGCTACGAGCAGTACTTC
TRBJ2-1,.,TRBV6-6,TRBD1,CASSHTGGNEQFF,TGTGCCAGCAGCCACACAGGGGGCAATGAGCAGTTCTTC
TRBJ1-5,few,TRBV7-9,.,CASSPGSSNQPQHF,TGTGCCAGCAGCCCCGGGTCTTCCAATCAGCCCCAGCATTTT
TRBJ2-5,once,TRBV28,.,CASSLRQETQYF,TGTGCCAGCAGTTTGCGGCAAGAGACCCAGTACTTC
TRBJ2-5,.,TRBV9,TRBD2,CASSSWGGETQYF,TGTGCCAGCAGCTCTTGGGGGGGAGAGACCCAGTACTTC
TRBJ2-6,.,TRBV10-2,.,CASRAGSSGANVLTF,TGCGCCAGCAGAGCAGGATCTTCTGGGGCCAACGTCCTGACTTTC
TRBJ2-7,.,TRBV4-3,TRBD1,CASSQEGTGATYEQYF,TGCGCCAGCAGCCAAGAGGGGACAGGGGCTACCTACGAGCAGTACTTC
TRBJ2-3,.,TRBV15,.,CATSRDRSGVVSDTQYF,TGTGCCACCAGCAGAGATCGGTCGGGGGTAGTGTCAGATACGCAGTATTTT
TRBJ2-3,.,TRBV11-2,TRBD2,CASSPLAGGHPDTQYF,TGTGCCAGCAGCCCCCTAGCGGGAGGGCACCCAGATACGCAGTATTTT
TRBJ2-2,.,TRBV18,.,CASSPRTPQGLGTGELFF,TGTGCCAGCTCACCACGTACGCCGCAGGGGCTCGGCACCGGGGAGCTGTTTTTT
TRBJ2-5,once,TRBV7-2,.,CASSKPWGVGGKAETQYF,TGTGCCAGCAGCAAACCCTGGGGGGTGGGGGGAAAAGCAGAGACCCAGTACTTC